This note documents a single TCR beta chain sequence. This sample was taken from a study of cytomegalovirus exposure and HLA in healthy donors. PCR primers comprised 60 Vbeta and 13 Jbeta primers. Produced via immunoSEQ multiplex PCR; TCRdb's table is partial and in-frame only. The sample contains tens of thousands of clones, roughly 70% of which appear only once. V trimming: 7 bases; J trimming: 8 bases; junction bases outside the gene matches: 20. In germline, CDR1 is SNHLY, CDR2 FYNNEI. The CDR3 runs 18 residues. The chain joins TRBV2 to TRBJ2-1, with 10 bases aligning to TRBD1. The sequencing sample was made of PBMCs. The sequence came from a man aged 35 to 55 in good health and CMV-seropositive. Here the CDR3 reads CASTIPGGGTGAGDEQFF. In nucleotides, the CDR3 is TGTGCCAGCACCATCCCCGGGGGTGGGACAGGGGCAGGCGATGAGCAGTTCTTC.